Sequencing of this T cell receptor beta chain was carried out in a study of shared clonotypes between healthy human individuals. Broader study findings: Generation of non-shared clonotypes was less probable than generation of clonotypes shared by all four donors. Tissue TCR repertoires likely differ from these blood-only repertoires.

With respect to this clone: Its antigen remains unidentified. Different DNA sequences within this sample yield the same CDR3.

Donors, healthy HIV-negative adults, lacked recent acute infections or vaccinations. TCRdb's copy holds only in-frame clones and misses some; the assay was immunoSEQ multiplex PCR. Of 2 million to 3 million clones in the sample, over 85% were seen once. The clonotype comes from a man younger than 35 in good health. Some clones in this sample may be carry-over from other donors' samples. The sample consisted of naive CD4+ T cells from PBMCs. Subset specified: CD45RA+ positively selected.

CDR3 sequence reads: CASSLGTSGNYEQYF. CDR3 DNA: TGTGCCAGCAGCTTAGGGACTAGCGGAAACTACGAGCAGTACTTC. V usage is TRBV5-4 and J usage is TRBJ2-7; 11 bases agree with TRBD2. Germline CDR1 is SGHNT and CDR2 is YYREEE (reference sequence). With 2 bases clipped from V and 3 bases from J, the junction kept 4 bases outside the gene matches. The length of the CDR3 is 15 residues.